The clone carrying this TCR beta chain has only a few counts. What it binds is not known. Germline CDR1 reads MGHRA; CDR2 reads YSYEKL. CDR3 length: 14 amino acids. Unmatched junction bases numbered 0, after V lost 1 base and J lost 1 base. Profiling relied on immunoSEQ multiplex PCR, and the TCRdb table lists in-frame clones only, not all of them. The sample consists of about 30,000 clones, 70% to 90% of them appearing once. The data belong to a study of monozygotic twins with cystic fibrosis. Looking at the study overall: Library input was about 3 micrograms of fragmented DNA, with approximately 15 PCR cycles. Regarding the study as a whole: Monozygotic CF twins shared more identical nucleotide clonotypes than unrelated patients. Low clonality (median roughly 0.0095) suggested a mostly naive repertoire. In 13 of 16 pairs, V gene usage was closest to the co-twin's.

Material: blood. This chain links TRBV4-1 with TRBJ1-1, with 7 bases matching TRBD1. The receptor was derived from a girl aged 2 to 9 with cystic fibrosis. The CDR3 reads CASSQGQGNTEAFF. In DNA, the CDR3 is TGCGCCAGCAGCCAAGGACAGGGGAACACTGAAGCTTTCTTT.